The T cell receptor beta chain under discussion was sequenced for a study of sequential checkpoint blockade in melanoma. Treatment specified: randomized to nivolumab then ipilimumab (arm A) or the reverse (arm B). The CDR3 spans 15 residues. Germline loops: CDR1 LNHNV, CDR2 YYDKDF (reference sequence). Trimming removed 6 bases from V and 8 bases from J; junction bases left unmatched: 10. Sequenced by immunoSEQ multiplex PCR; TCRdb stores in-frame clones only, minus some. Of about 6,100 clones in the sample, roughly 50% were seen once. This clone was counted a few times. The input for sequencing was CD8+ T cells sorted from blood (inferred from file names), taken from a patient given nivolumab and ipilimumab in sequence. The receptor was derived from a human patient with melanoma. Some clones in this sample may be carry-over from other donors' samples. The chain links TRBV15 to TRBJ1-4, with 9 nucleotides matching TRBD1. The CDR3 sequence is CATSSVRTGVEKLFF. The DNA of the CDR3 is TGTGCCACCAGTTCCGTCAGGACAGGGGTCGAAAAACTGTTTTTT.